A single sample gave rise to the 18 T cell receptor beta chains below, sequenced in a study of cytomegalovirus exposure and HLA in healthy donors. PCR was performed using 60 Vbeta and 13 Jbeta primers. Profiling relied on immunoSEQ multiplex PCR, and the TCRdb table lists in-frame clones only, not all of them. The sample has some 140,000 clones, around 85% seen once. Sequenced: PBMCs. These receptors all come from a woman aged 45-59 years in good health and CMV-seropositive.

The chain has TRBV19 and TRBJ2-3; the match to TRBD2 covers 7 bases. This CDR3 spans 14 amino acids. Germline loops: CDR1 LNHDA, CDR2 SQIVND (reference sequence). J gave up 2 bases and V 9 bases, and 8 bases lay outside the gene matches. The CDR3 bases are TGTGCCAGCCATCAAGCGGGGTACACAGATACGCAGTATTTT. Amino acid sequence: CASHQAGYTDTQYF.

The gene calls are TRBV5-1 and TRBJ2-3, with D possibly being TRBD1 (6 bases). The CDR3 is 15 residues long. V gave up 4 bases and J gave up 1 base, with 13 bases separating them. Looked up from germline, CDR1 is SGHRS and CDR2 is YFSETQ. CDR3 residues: CASSPEGHRTDTQYF. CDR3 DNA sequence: TGCGCCAGCAGCCCCGAGGGACACCGCACAGATACGCAGTATTTT.

This CDR3 reads CASSLARRNTEAFF. CDR3 in DNA: TGTGCCAGCAGCTTAGCTCGCAGGAACACTGAAGCTTTCTTT. The chain has TRBV7-8 and TRBJ1-1; D unresolved. Germline V gives CDR1 SGHVS, CDR2 FQNEAQ. CDR3 length: 14 residues. V lost 0 bases and J lost 1, with 6 bases in between.

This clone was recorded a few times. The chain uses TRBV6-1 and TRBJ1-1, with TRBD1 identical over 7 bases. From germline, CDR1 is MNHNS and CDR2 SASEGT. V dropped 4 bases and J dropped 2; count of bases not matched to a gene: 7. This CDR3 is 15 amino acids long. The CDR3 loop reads CASSGSRQGNTEAFF. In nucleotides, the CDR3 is TGTGCCAGCAGTGGATCCAGACAGGGCAACACTGAAGCTTTCTTT.

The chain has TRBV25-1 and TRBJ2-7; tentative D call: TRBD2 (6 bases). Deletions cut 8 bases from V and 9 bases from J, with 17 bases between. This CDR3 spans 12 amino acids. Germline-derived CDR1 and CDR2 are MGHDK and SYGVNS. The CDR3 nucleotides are TGTGCCAGCCAATTGGGGGGAGACGGGCAGTACTTC. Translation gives CASQLGGDGQYF.

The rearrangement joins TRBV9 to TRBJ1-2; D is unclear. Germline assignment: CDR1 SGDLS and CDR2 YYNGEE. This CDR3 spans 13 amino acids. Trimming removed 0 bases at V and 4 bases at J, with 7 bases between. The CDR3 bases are TGTGCCAGCAGCGTAGGGGGAGGCTATGGCTACACCTTC. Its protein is CASSVGGGYGYTF.

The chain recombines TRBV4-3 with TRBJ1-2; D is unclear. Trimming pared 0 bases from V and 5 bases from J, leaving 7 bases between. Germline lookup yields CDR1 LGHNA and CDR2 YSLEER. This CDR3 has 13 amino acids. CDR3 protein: CASSQDEAYGYTF. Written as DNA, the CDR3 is TGCGCCAGCAGCCAAGATGAGGCATATGGCTACACCTTC.

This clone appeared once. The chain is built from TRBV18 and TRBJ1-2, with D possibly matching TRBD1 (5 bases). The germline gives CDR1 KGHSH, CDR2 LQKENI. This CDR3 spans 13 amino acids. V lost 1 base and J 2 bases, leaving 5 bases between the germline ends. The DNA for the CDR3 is TGTGCCAGCTCACCACAGGGGAACTATGGCTACACCTTC. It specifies CASSPQGNYGYTF.

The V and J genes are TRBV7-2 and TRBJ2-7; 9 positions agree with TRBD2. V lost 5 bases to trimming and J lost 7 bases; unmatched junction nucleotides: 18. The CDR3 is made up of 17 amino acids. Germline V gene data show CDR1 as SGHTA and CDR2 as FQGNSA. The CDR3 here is CASSLRLGAGGSEEQYF. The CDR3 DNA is TGTGCCAGCAGCCTACGACTGGGCGCGGGGGGGTCGGAGGAGCAGTACTTC.

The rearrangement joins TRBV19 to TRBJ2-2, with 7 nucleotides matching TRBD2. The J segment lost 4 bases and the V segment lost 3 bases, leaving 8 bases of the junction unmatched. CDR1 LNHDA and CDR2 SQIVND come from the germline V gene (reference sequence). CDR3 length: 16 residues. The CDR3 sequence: CASSIRLGRGTGELFF. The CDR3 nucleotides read TGTGCCAGTAGTATTCGATTGGGGAGGGGCACCGGGGAGCTGTTTTTT. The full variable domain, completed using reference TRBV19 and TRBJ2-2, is DGGITQSPKYLFRKEGQNVTLSCEQNLNHDAMYWYRQDPGQGLRLIYYSQIVNDFQKGDIAEGYSVSREKKESFPLTVTSAQKNPTAFYLCASSIRLGRGTGELFFGEGSRLTVL.

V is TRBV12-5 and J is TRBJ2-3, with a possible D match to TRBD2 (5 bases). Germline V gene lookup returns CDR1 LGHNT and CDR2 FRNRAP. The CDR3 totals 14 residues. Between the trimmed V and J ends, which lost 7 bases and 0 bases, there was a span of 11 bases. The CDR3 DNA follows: TGTGCTAGTGTCTCGACTATAAGCACAGATACGCAGTATTTT. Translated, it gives CASVSTISTDTQYF. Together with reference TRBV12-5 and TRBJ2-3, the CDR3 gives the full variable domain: DARVTQTPRHKVTEMGQEVTMRCQPILGHNTVFWYRQTMMQGLELLAYFRNRAPLDDSGMPKDRFSAEMPDATLATLKIQPSEPRDSAVYFCASVSTISTDTQYFGPGTRLTVL.

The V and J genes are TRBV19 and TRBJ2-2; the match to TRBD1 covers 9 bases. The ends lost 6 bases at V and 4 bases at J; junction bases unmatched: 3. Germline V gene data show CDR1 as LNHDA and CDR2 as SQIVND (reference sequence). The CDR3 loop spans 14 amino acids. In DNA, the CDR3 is TGTGCCAGTAGGGCGACAGGGGGCACCGGGGAGCTGTTTTTT. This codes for CASRATGGTGELFF.

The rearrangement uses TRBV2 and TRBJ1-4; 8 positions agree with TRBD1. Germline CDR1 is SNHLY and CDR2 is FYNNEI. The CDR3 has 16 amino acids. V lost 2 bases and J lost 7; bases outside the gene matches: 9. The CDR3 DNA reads TGTGCCAGCAGTGAATGGCAGGTACAGGGGGGTGAAAAACTGTTTTTT. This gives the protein CASSEWQVQGGEKLFF.

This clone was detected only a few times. For the CDR3, the DNA is TGCAGCGTGTCGACAGGGGGAAGTGAAAAACTGTTTTTT. Protein product: CSVSTGGSEKLFF. The chain combines TRBV29-1 with TRBJ1-4; 9 positions match TRBD1. The CDR3 covers 13 residues. Germline CDR1 SQVTM, CDR2 ANQGSEA. After removal of 6 bases from V and 7 bases from J, the junction contained 6 bases not matched to a gene.

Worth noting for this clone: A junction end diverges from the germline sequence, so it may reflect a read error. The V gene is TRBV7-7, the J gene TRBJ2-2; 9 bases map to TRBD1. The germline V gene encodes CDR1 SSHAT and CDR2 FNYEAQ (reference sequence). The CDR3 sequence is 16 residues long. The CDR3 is CASSLAGGTGPGELFF. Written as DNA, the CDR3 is TGTGCTAGCAGCTTAGCAGGAGGGACAGGGCCCGGGGAGCTGTTTTTT.

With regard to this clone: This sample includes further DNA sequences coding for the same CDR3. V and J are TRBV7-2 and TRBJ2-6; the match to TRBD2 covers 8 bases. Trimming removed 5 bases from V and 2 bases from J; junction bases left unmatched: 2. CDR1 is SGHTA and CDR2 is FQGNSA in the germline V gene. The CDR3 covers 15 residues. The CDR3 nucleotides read TGTGCCAGCAGCCCCGGGGGGGCTGGGGCCAACGTCCTGACTTTC. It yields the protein CASSPGGAGANVLTF. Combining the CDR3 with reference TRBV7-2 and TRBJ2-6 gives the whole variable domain GAGVSQSPSNKVTEKGKDVELRCDPISGHTALYWYRQSLGQGLEFLIYFQGNSAPDKSGLPSDRFSAERTGGSVSTLTIQRTQQEDSAVYLCASSPGGAGANVLTFGAGSRLTVL.

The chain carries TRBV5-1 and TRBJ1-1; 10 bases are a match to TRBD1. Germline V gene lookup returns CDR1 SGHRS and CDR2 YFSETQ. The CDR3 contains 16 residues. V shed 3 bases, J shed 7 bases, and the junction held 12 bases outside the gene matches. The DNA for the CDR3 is TGCGCCAGCAGCTACGGTCCCGGGACAGGGGTCGGTGAAGCTTTCTTT. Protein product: CASSYGPGTGVGEAFF.

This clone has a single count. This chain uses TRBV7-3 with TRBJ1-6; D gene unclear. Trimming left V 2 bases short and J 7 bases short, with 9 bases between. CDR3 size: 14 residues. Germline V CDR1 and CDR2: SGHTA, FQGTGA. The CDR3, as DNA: TGTGCCAGCAGCTTAGCCGAGGGCAATTCACCCCTCCACTTT. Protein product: CASSLAEGNSPLHF.